This T cell receptor beta chain was documented in a study of T cell responses to AZD1222 COVID-19 vaccine. There are 16 residues in the CDR3. Trimming cost V 2 bases and J 0 bases, with 7 bases left between them. Germline V gene data show CDR1 as KGHDR and CDR2 as SFDVKD. Generated by immunoSEQ multiplex PCR, the TCRdb table keeps only in-frame clones and is missing some. This sample has approximately 80,000 clones, with roughly nine tenths found just once. The sequencing used peripheral blood, collected on day 0 of AZD1222 vaccination. J is TRBJ2-6 and V is TRBV24-1; D remains unclear. The clonotype comes from an adult in good health. The CDR3 protein is CATSDSRYSGANVLTF. The CDR3 bases are TGTGCCACCAGTGATTCGCGGTACTCTGGGGCCAACGTCCTGACTTTC.